The T cell receptor beta chain described here comes from a study of CD8 T cells in ankylosing spondylitis (dated by TCRdb to about 2017). Broadly, across the study: T cell receptor beta repertoires were profiled in healthy donors and ankylosing spondylitis patients so that disease-linked TCR variants could be found. Peripheral blood was sampled, and synovial fluid was additionally collected from ankylosing spondylitis patients. The full study cohort comprised approximately 23 ankylosing spondylitis patients and over a hundred healthy donors. The paper's findings and limits, for the study overall: The disease-linked clones had a CD8+ phenotype and were found at relatively low frequencies in peripheral blood. Some of the motif variants had been reported before in the synovial fluid and blood of reactive arthritis patients, a finding that suggests common disease-initiation mechanisms. The disease-linked clones were reported to be significantly enriched in matched synovial fluid samples from ankylosing spondylitis patients. Blood from ankylosing spondylitis patients appeared to be characterized by a TCR beta motif composed of about eight highly homologous amino acid variants.

Sequencing relied on an Illumina HiSeq 2500. Quantitative 5'-RACE with molecular barcodes was the method used to prepare the TCR beta libraries. Under the source paper's analysis protocol: Disease-linked TCR variants were identified with a new computational method built on a probabilistic model of VDJ rearrangement. TCRdb reprocessing: public reads trimmed at Q25 with fastp, clones called with MiXCR, in-frame beta chains kept. Each entry merges the rows of one CDR3 protein and shows their most common DNA and genes. TCRdb's processing, not the authors', yielded these V and J calls. This sample gives roughly 90,000 distinct CDR3 sequences in total; roughly 8.3% of them show up just once. Together, the top ten hold approximately 9.7% of the sample. CDR1 and CDR2 are drawn from the germline V gene: MNHNS, SASEGT. From its cysteine to its phenylalanine, the CDR3 spans 15 amino acids. CDR3 DNA only is kept here, 45 bases in frame from base 1. V was cut back by 6 bases and J by 2 bases, leaving a gap of 17 bases between them.

In its sample, this clonotype was seen many times. Its cognate antigen has yet to be identified. One base away there is no much larger clone; base qualities are not given. The receptor comes from a male donor with ankylosing spondylitis or in good health (not recorded which). The V and J genes are TRBV6-1 and TRBJ2-7, and TRBD2 may be the D gene, going by 6 matching bases. The sample consisted of blood, either unsorted or a sorted T cell fraction (not recorded which). The CDR3 reads CASSRSGLGPYEQYF. The DNA reads TGTGCCAGCAGCCGAAGCGGGCTGGGCCCCTACGAGCAGTACTTC.